This record concerns one T cell receptor (beta chain) sequence. Its antigen is currently unknown. The data stem from a study of T cells expressing NK-cell markers. The study's findings and limits: Over 5 donors carried dominant NKG2C+ clonotypes that made up roughly 1.0-7.0% of their CD8+ T cells.

TCRdb reanalyzed the 5' RACE reads, giving one entry per CDR3 protein sequence and no DNA. The sample's table shows roughly 350,000 distinct CDR3 sequences. Germline loops: CDR1 SGHDN, CDR2 FVKESK. This CDR3 has 14 amino acids. This chain links TRBV14 with TRBJ2-7. This clonotype was sampled from a man aged 18-70 years in good health. The sample consisted of blood T cells: a sorted CD56 or NKG2C T cell subset, CD4+ or CD8+ T cells, or bulk PBMC T cells (not recorded which). Here the CDR3 reads CASSLGSISYEQYF.